The 19 T cell receptor beta chains reported below all come from one sample, sequenced in a study of blood T cells in healthy people across ages. Primed by a sample-barcoded 5' primer and a J-beta primer mix, a second PCR proceeded for 7 to 11 cycles. TCRdb reanalysed the 5' RACE reads using MiXCR and keeps one entry per CDR3 protein. Of 1.2 million to 1.5 million distinct CDR3 sequences in the sample, approximately 42% were seen once. The sample was blood. Receptor source: a woman between 18 and 29 years old in good health.

This clonotype was seen a few times. V gene TRBV4-1 combines with J gene TRBJ2-7; D possibly uses TRBD1 or TRBD2 (6 bases each). CDR3 length equals 16 residues. Trimming took 1 base from V and 0 from J, leaving 13 bases between them. Germline V gene data show CDR1 as MGHRA and CDR2 as YSYEKL. For the CDR3, the DNA is TGCGCCAGCAGCCAAGTAGGAGGGGACACCTCCTACGAGCAGTACTTC. Amino acids: CASSQVGGDTSYEQYF.

The chain has TRBV10-3 and TRBJ2-7; 8 nucleotides align to TRBD1. The V segment lost 10 bases and the J segment 0 bases; nucleotides outside the gene matches: 8. The germline V gene has CDR1 ENHRY and CDR2 SYGVKD. The CDR3 is made up of 14 amino acids. CDR3 region: CATTDRGLSYEQYF. DNA for the CDR3: TGTGCCACCACCGACAGGGGACTCTCCTACGAGCAGTACTTC.

This rearrangement joins TRBV12-3 or TRBV12-4 to TRBJ2-7; tentatively, D is TRBD1 or TRBD2 (5 bases each). Trimming took off 8 bases at V and 1 base at J, with 15 bases between the two ends. The CDR3 has 14 amino acids. This CDR3 reads CASGSGWGSYEQYF. The CDR3 nucleotides read TGTGCCAGCGGCTCAGGGTGGGGGTCCTACGAGCAGTACTTC.

Many counts were recorded for this clonotype. This rearrangement joins TRBV11-1 to TRBJ2-3, with 7 bases aligning to TRBD1. Per the germline V gene, CDR1 is SGHAT and CDR2 is FQDESV (reference sequence). The CDR3 length is 15 residues. Trimming cost V 5 bases and J 1 base; bases outside gene matches: 6. CDR3 DNA sequence: TGTGCCAGCAGCCCCGGGACAGACCGCACAGATACGCAGTATTTT. It encodes CASSPGTDRTDTQYF.

This clonotype has ten or more counts. The V gene is TRBV25-1, the J gene TRBJ2-7, with D possibly being TRBD1 or TRBD2 (6 bases each). V gave up 2 bases and J gave up 5 bases, with 13 bases separating them. This CDR3 is 14 amino acids long. Germline assignment: CDR1 MGHDK and CDR2 SYGVNS. Written as DNA, the CDR3 is TGTGCCAGCAGTGAAGGAAACAGGGAGGACGAGCAGTACTTC. Its translation is CASSEGNREDEQYF.

This chain connects TRBV12-3 or TRBV12-4 to TRBJ1-1; D is unclear. Trimming took off 10 bases at V and 3 bases at J, with 15 bases between the two ends. The CDR3 is 13 amino acids. The CDR3 DNA reads TGTGCCACCCAGAAGCGGGAGGACACTGAAGCTTTCTTT. The encoded protein is CATQKREDTEAFF.

A remark on this clonotype: Germline and junction disagree at one end, which may indicate a read error. The chain combines TRBV6-2 or TRBV6-3 with TRBJ2-5, with 10 bases fitting TRBD1. The CDR3 contains 15 residues. Germline V gene data show CDR1 as MNHEY and CDR2 as SVGEGT. Here the CDR3 DNA reads TGTGCCAACAGTCGACAGGGGGCAGGAGAAGAGACCCAGTACTTC. Translation: CANSRQGAGEETQYF.

V is TRBV3-1 and J is TRBJ2-3, with D tentatively TRBD1 (5 bases). The CDR3 sequence is 14 residues long. In germline, CDR1 is LGHDT, CDR2 YNNKEL (reference sequence). V shed 10 bases and J shed 8 bases, with 22 bases lying between them. Written as DNA, the CDR3 is TGTGCCATCTCGCAGGGCTCCCCTACTGCTACGCAGTATTTT. It translates to CAISQGSPTATQYF.

Notes on this clonotype: Given a much more abundant clone one base away, this may be a read error. This chain links TRBV20-1 with TRBJ2-3; D is unresolved. Per the germline V gene, CDR1 is DFQATT and CDR2 is SNEGSKA (reference sequence). This CDR3 is built from 15 residues. The CDR3 DNA sequence: TGCAATGCCCCCGGGCGGAGTACTAGCACAGATACGCAGTATTTT. It is translated as CNAPGRSTSTDTQYF.

The V call is TRBV12-3 or TRBV12-4, the J call TRBJ2-5; possible D gene TRBD1, 6 bases. There are 13 residues in the CDR3. The V end lost 5 bases, the J end lost 5 bases, and 12 bases lay between the germline ends. CDR3 in DNA: TGTGCCAGCAGTAAGGACAGCAGGGAGACCCAGTACTTC. Protein product: CASSKDSRETQYF.

The chain links TRBV20-1 to TRBJ1-5, with 8 bases identical to TRBD1. V lost 3 bases, J lost 0 bases, and 7 bases stayed unmatched. Per the germline V gene, CDR1 is DFQATT and CDR2 is SNEGSKA (reference sequence). CDR3 size: 16 residues. The CDR3 nucleotides read TGCAGTGCTAGGACCGGGACAGGAGATAGCAATCAGCCCCAGCATTTT. Amino acid sequence: CSARTGTGDSNQPQHF.

This clonotype was detected only a few times. The chain joins TRBV5-1 to TRBJ2-7, with a possible D match to TRBD1 (6 bases). The CDR3 length is 14 residues. The V gene lost 0 bases and the J gene lost 3 bases, with 10 bases spanning the gap. Germline V gives CDR1 SGHRS, CDR2 YFSETQ. CDR3 in amino acids: CASSLGQEDYEQYF. The DNA of the CDR3 is TGCGCCAGCAGCTTGGGACAGGAAGACTACGAGCAGTACTTC. The complete variable domain, with remaining parts taken from reference TRBV5-1 and TRBJ2-7, reads KAGVTQTPRYLIKTRGQQVTLSCSPISGHRSVSWYQQTPGQGLQFLFEYFSETQRNKGNFPGRFSGRQFSNSRSEMNVSTLELGDSALYLCASSLGQEDYEQYFGPGTRLTVT.

The chain is built from TRBV20-1 and TRBJ2-7; the match to TRBD2 covers 7 bases. CDR1 and CDR2 (germline): DFQATT, SNEGSKA (reference sequence). V dropped 0 bases and J dropped 0; count of bases not matched to a gene: 5. The CDR3 has 15 residues. The CDR3 coding sequence is TGCAGTGCTAGAGATTCGGCGGGAGCCTCCTACGAGCAGTACTTC. Protein: CSARDSAGASYEQYF.

This clonotype was seen a few times. V usage is TRBV2 and J usage is TRBJ2-1, with 7 bases fitting TRBD2. Germline V CDR1 and CDR2: SNHLY, FYNNEI. Unmatched junction bases numbered 6, after V lost 1 base and J lost 6 bases. This CDR3 is built from 15 residues. In DNA form, the CDR3 reads TGTGCCAGCAGTGAAGGGGGGAGGGCCTTCAATGAGCAGTTCTTC. Amino acid sequence: CASSEGGRAFNEQFF.

This clonotype showed up just a few times. CDR3 nucleotide sequence: TGCAGTGCCCTTGGGACAGGGAGCTCCTACAATGAGCAGTTCTTC. It encodes CSALGTGSSYNEQFF. The genes are TRBV20-1 and TRBJ2-1; the match to TRBD1 covers 9 bases. The germline gives CDR1 DFQATT, CDR2 SNEGSKA (reference sequence). The CDR3 consists of 15 residues. The ends lost 6 bases at V and 0 bases at J; junction bases unmatched: 6.

This clonotype was seen more than once but under ten times. V is TRBV12-3 or TRBV12-4 and J is TRBJ1-5; 7 positions match TRBD1. The CDR3 totals 17 residues. V gave up 8 bases and J gave up 0 bases; unmatched junction bases: 13. The DNA for the CDR3 is TGTGCCAGCTCCAGGACAGGCTCCCCGACTAGCAATCAGCCCCAGCATTTT. Translation gives CASSRTGSPTSNQPQHF.

This chain links TRBV12-3 or TRBV12-4 with TRBJ2-3, with 9 bases that match TRBD2. This CDR3 spans 16 amino acids. J was trimmed by 6 bases and V by 6 bases; bases with no gene match: 13. CDR3 nucleotide sequence: TGTGCCAGCAGCCCCGGGGGTAGCGGGAGATGGGATACGCAGTATTTT. This gives the protein CASSPGGSGRWDTQYF.

The CDR3 coding sequence is TGTGCCAGTAGCAAGACAGGGGGCTTGGGGGATGGCTACACCTTC. This sequence encodes CASSKTGGLGDGYTF. V usage is TRBV19 and J usage is TRBJ1-2; 10 bases are shared with TRBD1. The germline gives CDR1 LNHDA, CDR2 SQIVND (reference sequence). CDR3 size: 15 residues. V was pared by 6 bases and J by 6 bases, with 10 bases of the junction left unmatched.

This sequence joins TRBV12-3 or TRBV12-4 and TRBJ1-5; weak D call: TRBD1 (6 bases). Trimming shortened V by 5 bases and J by 2 bases, and 13 bases separated the two germline ends. The length of the CDR3 is 15 residues. For the CDR3, the DNA is TGTGCCAGCAGTCGGTCGTCAGGGGGCAATCAGCCCCAGCATTTT. Its translation is CASSRSSGGNQPQHF.